This entry lists 4 T cell receptor beta chains sequenced from one sample in a study of cytomegalovirus exposure and HLA in healthy donors. The PCR made use of 60 Vbeta and 13 Jbeta primers. Repertoires were generated with immunoSEQ multiplex PCR, while TCRdb's copy carries only in-frame clones and drops some. The repertoire has under 150,000 clones, about 86% of them found once; the top ten carry about 0.7%. Source material: PBMCs. The receptors here all came from a man aged 18 to 30 in good health and CMV-seronegative.

This sequence joins TRBV9 and TRBJ2-3; 9 bases match TRBD2. J gave up 14 bases and V 5 bases, and 12 bases lay outside the gene matches. The CDR3 covers 13 residues. Looked up from germline, CDR1 is SGDLS and CDR2 is YYNGEE. In DNA form, the CDR3 reads TGTGCCAGCAGTCATGGGGGGCTAGCGGGGCCGTATTTT. Its translation: CASSHGGLAGPYF.

V usage is TRBV19 and J usage is TRBJ1-4; 8 bases agree with TRBD1. Trimming removed 6 bases from V and 2 bases from J; junction bases left unmatched: 2. This CDR3 has 14 amino acids. Germline CDR1 and CDR2: LNHDA and SQIVND (reference sequence). The chain's CDR3 is CASSRDRTNEKLFF. The CDR3 bases are TGTGCCAGTAGCCGGGACAGGACTAATGAAAAACTGTTTTTT.

The rearrangement joins TRBV30 to TRBJ1-5; the D is unclear. CDR3 length: 12 amino acids. Trimming shortened V by 1 base and J by 4 bases, and 5 bases separated the two germline ends. The germline gives CDR1 GTSNPN, CDR2 SVGIG (reference sequence). The CDR3 DNA reads TGTGCCTGGAGTGCCCTGAATCAGCCCCAGCATTTT. Its translation is CAWSALNQPQHF.

This chain connects TRBV5-1 to TRBJ2-2; no definite D call. Germline V lookup: CDR1 SGHRS, CDR2 YFSETQ. CDR3 length: 14 residues. With 5 bases removed from V and 6 bases from J, the gap between germline ends came to 14 bases. CDR3 sequence: CASRDAMGAGELFF. In nucleotides, the CDR3 is TGCGCCAGCAGAGATGCTATGGGCGCCGGGGAGCTGTTTTTT.